Listed below are T cell receptor beta chains from one sample, sequenced in a study of T-cell reconstitution after alpha-beta-depleted transplantation in children. TCRdb re-derived calls from the PCR reads in MiXCR, one entry per CDR3 protein. The sample includes a few hundred thousand distinct CDR3 sequences, 27% of them seen just once. Sequencing was performed on PBMCs, taken before TCRalphabeta/CD19-depleted stem cell transplant. These receptors all come from a boy younger than two with Wiskott-Aldrich syndrome, due to receive a stem cell transplant. Each CDR3 is given with its conserved first and last residue. Fields, in order: J gene, CDR3 length, clone size, V gene, D gene, CDR3 protein, CDR3 DNA. A D gene is named only where the DNA matches it firmly. Only part of the rows carry a size: once, few, many, or a class if the clone is expanded.

>TRBJ2-1|14|.|TRBV20-1|TRBD2
CSARTGTSANEQFF
TGCAGTGCTAGGACCGGGACTAGCGCCAATGAGCAGTTCTTC
>TRBJ2-1|16|.|TRBV6-5|TRBD2
CASSYPSGSGYNEQFF
TGTGCCAGCAGTTACCCAAGCGGGAGCGGCTACAATGAGCAGTTCTTC
>TRBJ1-4|15|.|TRBV12-3/TRBV12-4|.
CASSLWGRGGEKLFF
TGTGCCAGCAGTTTGTGGGGAAGGGGGGGTGAAAAACTGTTTTTT
>TRBJ1-2|14|.|TRBV7-2|.
CASSLDSVNYGYTF
TGTGCCAGCAGCTTAGATTCAGTCAACTATGGCTACACCTTC
>TRBJ2-5|15|.|TRBV7-9|.
CASSPGGRGIKTQYF
TGTGCCAGCAGCCCGGGTGGAAGAGGGATAAAGACCCAGTACTTC
>TRBJ2-1|13|few|TRBV10-3|.
CAISEDPYNEQFF
TGTGCCATCAGTGAGGACCCATACAATGAGCAGTTCTTC
>TRBJ2-7|15|few|TRBV7-2|TRBD2
CASSLILAGGPEQYF
TGTGCCAGCAGCTTAATACTAGCGGGAGGGCCCGAGCAGTACTTC
>TRBJ1-2|16|.|TRBV4-1|.
CASSQDFGGQSRGYTF
TGCGCCAGCAGCCAAGATTTCGGAGGACAATCGCGGGGCTACACCTTC
>TRBJ2-7|14|few|TRBV12-3/TRBV12-4|.
CASSLRGLTYEQYF
TGTGCCAGCAGTTTACGGGGGCTGACTTACGAGCAGTACTTC
>TRBJ2-3|14|.|TRBV5-1|.
CASSGPDRTDTQYF
TGCGCCAGTAGCGGCCCGGACCGCACAGATACGCAGTATTTT
>TRBJ2-7|14|.|TRBV20-1|.
CSARLVADSYEQYF
TGCAGTGCTAGGTTGGTGGCGGATTCCTACGAGCAGTACTTC
>TRBJ1-1|14|.|TRBV6-5|.
CASSYGFWTTEAFF
TGTGCCAGCAGTTACGGGTTCTGGACCACTGAAGCTTTCTTT
>TRBJ1-2|14|.|TRBV12-3/TRBV12-4|TRBD1
CASRSGTGKYGYTF
TGTGCCAGCAGGTCCGGGACAGGGAAATATGGCTACACCTTC
>TRBJ2-4|17|.|TRBV12-3/TRBV12-4|.
CASTPTTGEIAKNIQYF
TGTGCCAGCACCCCAACAACAGGTGAAATAGCCAAAAACATTCAGTACTTC
>TRBJ2-5|14|few|TRBV3-1|TRBD2
CASSLSGKAETQYF
TGTGCCAGCAGCCTTAGCGGGAAGGCGGAGACCCAGTACTTC
>TRBJ1-4|16|few|TRBV5-1|TRBD1
CASSEMTGGAGEKLFF
TGCGCCAGCAGCGAGATGACAGGGGGCGCAGGCGAAAAACTGTTTTTT
>TRBJ2-5|18|.|TRBV4-1|TRBD2
CASSQDFGGLAGRETQYF
TGCGCCAGCAGCCAAGATTTTGGGGGACTAGCGGGGCGGGAGACCCAGTACTTC
>TRBJ2-1|14|.|TRBV20-1|TRBD1
CSARQGAGLTEQFF
TGCAGTGCCAGACAGGGGGCTGGTCTGACTGAGCAGTTCTTC